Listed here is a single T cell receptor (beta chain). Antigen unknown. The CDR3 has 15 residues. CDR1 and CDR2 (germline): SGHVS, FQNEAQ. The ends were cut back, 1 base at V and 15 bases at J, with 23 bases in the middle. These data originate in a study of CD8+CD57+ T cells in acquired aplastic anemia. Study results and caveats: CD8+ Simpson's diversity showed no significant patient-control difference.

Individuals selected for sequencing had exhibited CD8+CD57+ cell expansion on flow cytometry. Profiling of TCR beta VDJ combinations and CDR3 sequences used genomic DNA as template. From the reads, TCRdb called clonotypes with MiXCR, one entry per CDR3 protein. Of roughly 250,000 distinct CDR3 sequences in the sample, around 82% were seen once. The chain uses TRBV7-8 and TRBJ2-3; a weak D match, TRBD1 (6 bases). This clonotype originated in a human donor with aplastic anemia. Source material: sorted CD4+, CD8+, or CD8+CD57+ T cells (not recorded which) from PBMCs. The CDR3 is CASSLEGQTDTKYYF. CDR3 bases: TGTGCCAGCAGCTTAGAGGGACAAACAGATACGAAGTATTATTTT.